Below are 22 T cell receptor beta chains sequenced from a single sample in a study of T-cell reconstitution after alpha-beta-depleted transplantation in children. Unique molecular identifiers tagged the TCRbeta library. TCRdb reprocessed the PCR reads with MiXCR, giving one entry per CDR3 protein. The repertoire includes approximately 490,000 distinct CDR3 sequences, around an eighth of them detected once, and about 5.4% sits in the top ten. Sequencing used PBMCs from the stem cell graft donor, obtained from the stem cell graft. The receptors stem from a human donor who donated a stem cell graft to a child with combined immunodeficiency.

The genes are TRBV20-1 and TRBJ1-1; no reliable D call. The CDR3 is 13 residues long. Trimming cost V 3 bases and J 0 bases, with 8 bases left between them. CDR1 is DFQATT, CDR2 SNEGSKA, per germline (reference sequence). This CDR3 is CSASEQLNTEAFF. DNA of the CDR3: TGCAGTGCTAGTGAACAGCTGAACACTGAAGCTTTCTTT.

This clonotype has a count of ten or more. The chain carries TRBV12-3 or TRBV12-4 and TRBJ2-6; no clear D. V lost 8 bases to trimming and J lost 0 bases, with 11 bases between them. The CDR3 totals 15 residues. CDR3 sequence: CASFGRLSGANVLTF. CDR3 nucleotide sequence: TGTGCCAGCTTTGGGCGTCTCTCTGGGGCCAACGTCCTGACTTTC.

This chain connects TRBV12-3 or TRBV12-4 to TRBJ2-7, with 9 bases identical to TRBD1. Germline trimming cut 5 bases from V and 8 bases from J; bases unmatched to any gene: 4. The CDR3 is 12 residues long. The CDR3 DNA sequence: TGTGCCAGCAGTCTTGGACAGGGGCAGCAGTACTTC. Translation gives CASSLGQGQQYF.

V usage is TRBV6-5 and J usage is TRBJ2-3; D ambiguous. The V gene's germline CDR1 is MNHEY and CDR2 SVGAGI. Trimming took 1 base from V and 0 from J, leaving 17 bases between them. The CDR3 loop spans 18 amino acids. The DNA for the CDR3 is TGTGCCAGCAGTTACTTCCGTAGCAGATTGTTTAGCACAGATACGCAGTATTTT. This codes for CASSYFRSRLFSTDTQYF.

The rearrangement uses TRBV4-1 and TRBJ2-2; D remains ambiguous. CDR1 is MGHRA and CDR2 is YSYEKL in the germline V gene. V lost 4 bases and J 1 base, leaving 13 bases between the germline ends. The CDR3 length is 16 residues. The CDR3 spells CASSPVRDKNTGELFF. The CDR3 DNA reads TGCGCCAGCAGCCCTGTGCGTGACAAGAACACCGGGGAGCTGTTTTTT.

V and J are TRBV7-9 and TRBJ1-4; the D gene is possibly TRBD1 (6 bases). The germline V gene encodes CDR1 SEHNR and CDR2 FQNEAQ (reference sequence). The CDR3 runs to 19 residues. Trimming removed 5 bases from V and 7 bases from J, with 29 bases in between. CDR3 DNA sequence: TGTGCCAGCAGCCCTCCTTCGGGACAAGAACAAGGAGGGATTGAAAAACTGTTTTTT. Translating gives CASSPPSGQEQGGIEKLFF.

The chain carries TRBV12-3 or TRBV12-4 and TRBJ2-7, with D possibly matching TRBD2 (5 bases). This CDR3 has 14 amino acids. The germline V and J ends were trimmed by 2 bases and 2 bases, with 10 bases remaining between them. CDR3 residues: CASSLTVGAYEQYF. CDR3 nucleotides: TGTGCCAGCAGTTTAACAGTCGGGGCCTACGAGCAGTACTTC.

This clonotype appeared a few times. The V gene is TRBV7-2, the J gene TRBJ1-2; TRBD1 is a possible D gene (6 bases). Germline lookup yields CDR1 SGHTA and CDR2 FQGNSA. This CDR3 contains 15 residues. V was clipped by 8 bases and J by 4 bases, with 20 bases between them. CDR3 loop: CASCPETGVGYGYTF. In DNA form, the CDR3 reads TGTGCCAGCTGCCCCGAGACAGGTGTTGGCTATGGCTACACCTTC.

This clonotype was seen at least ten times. CDR3 nucleotide sequence: TGCGCCAGCAGCTTGGCCGTAGGGAACCAAGAGACCCAGTACTTC. It codes for CASSLAVGNQETQYF. V and J are TRBV5-1 and TRBJ2-5; D not certain. Germline lookup yields CDR1 SGHRS and CDR2 YFSETQ. V dropped 0 bases and J dropped 0 bases, with 9 bases sitting between them. This CDR3 contains 15 residues. The whole variable domain, filled in from reference TRBV5-1 and TRBJ2-5, reads KAGVTQTPRYLIKTRGQQVTLSCSPISGHRSVSWYQQTPGQGLQFLFEYFSETQRNKGNFPGRFSGRQFSNSRSEMNVSTLELGDSALYLCASSLAVGNQETQYFGPGTRLLVL.

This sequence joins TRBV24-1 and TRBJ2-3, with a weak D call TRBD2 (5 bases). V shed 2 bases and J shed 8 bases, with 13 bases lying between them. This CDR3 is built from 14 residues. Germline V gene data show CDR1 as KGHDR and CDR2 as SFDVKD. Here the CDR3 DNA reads TGTGCCACCAGTGATTCGGTCCTTAGCGTTACGCAGTATTTT. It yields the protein CATSDSVLSVTQYF.

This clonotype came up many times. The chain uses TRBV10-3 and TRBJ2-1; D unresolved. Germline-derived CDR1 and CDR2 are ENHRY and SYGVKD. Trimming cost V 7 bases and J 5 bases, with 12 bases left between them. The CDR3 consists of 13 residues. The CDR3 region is CAITKATDNEQFF. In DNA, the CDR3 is TGTGCCATCACCAAAGCGACGGACAATGAGCAGTTCTTC.

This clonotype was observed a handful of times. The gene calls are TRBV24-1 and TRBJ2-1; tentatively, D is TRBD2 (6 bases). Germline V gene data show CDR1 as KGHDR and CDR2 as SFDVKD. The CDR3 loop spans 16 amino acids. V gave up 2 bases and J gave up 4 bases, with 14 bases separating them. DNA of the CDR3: TGTGCCACCAGTGATTGGGGTAGCGGCCTATACAATGAGCAGTTCTTC. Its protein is CATSDWGSGLYNEQFF.

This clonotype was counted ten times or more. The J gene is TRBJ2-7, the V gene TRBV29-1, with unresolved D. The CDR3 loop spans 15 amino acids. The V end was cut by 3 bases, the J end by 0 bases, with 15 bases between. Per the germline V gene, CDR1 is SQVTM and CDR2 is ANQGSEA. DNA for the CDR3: TGCAGCGTTGAGGTTAGCCATTCAAGCTCCTACGAGCAGTACTTC. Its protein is CSVEVSHSSSYEQYF.

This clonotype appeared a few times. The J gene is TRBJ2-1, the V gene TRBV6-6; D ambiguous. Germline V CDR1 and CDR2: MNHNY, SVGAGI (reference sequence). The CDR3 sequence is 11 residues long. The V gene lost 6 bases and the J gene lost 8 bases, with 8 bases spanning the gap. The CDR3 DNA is TGTGCCAGCAGGACTTCGGATGAGCAGTTCTTC. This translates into CASRTSDEQFF.

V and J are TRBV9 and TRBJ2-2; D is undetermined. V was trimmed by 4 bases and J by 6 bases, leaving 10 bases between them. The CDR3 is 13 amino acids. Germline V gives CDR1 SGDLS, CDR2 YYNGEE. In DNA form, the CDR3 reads TGTGCCAGCAGCATCACGAGCGCCGGGGAGCTGTTTTTT. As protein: CASSITSAGELFF.

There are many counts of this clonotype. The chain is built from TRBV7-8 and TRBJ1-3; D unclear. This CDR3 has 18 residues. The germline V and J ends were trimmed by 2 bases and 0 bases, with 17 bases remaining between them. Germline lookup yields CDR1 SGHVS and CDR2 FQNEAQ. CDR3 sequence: CASSLYIRALSSGNTIYF. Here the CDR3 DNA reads TGTGCCAGCAGCTTATATATAAGGGCCCTCAGCTCTGGAAACACCATATATTTT.

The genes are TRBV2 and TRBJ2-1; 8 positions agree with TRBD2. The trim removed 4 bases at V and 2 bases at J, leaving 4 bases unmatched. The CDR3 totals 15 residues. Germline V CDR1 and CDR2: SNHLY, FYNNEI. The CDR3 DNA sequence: TGTGCCAGCAGTGGCCGGGGGGGGCCCTACAATGAGCAGTTCTTC. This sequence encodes CASSGRGGPYNEQFF.

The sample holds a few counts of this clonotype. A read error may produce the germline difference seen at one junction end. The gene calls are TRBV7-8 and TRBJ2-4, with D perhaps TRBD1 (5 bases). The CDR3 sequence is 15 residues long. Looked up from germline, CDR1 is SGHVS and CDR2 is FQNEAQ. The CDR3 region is CASSLARGQRGIQYF. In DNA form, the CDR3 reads TGTGCCAGCAGTTTAGCAAGGGGCCAAAGGGGCATTCAGTACTTC.

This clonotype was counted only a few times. This CDR3 is CASSLLGSWRGSYEQYF. The DNA for the CDR3 is TGTGCCAGCAGCCTACTGGGCTCGTGGCGGGGGTCTTACGAGCAGTACTTC. This chain joins TRBV7-9 and TRBJ2-7; 7 bases are shared with TRBD2. This CDR3 comprises 17 residues. Germline assignment: CDR1 SEHNR and CDR2 FQNEAQ (reference sequence). V lost 5 bases to trimming and J lost 4 bases; unmatched junction nucleotides: 17.

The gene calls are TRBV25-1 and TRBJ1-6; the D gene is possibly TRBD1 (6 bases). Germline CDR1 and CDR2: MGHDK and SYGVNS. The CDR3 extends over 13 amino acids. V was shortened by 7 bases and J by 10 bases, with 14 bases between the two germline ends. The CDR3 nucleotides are TGTGCCAGCACGGGGGCAGGTATGTCACCCCTCCACTTT. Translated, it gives CASTGAGMSPLHF.

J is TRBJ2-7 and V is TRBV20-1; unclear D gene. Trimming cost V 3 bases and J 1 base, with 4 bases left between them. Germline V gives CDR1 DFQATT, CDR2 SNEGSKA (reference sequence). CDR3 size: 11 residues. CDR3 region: CSASESYEQYF. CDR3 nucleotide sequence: TGCAGTGCTAGCGAGTCCTACGAGCAGTACTTC.

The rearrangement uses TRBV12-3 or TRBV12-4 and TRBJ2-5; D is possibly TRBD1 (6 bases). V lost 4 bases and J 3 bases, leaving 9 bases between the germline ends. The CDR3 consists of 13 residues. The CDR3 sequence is CASSSGTKETQYF. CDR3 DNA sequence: TGTGCCAGCAGTTCCGGGACAAAAGAGACCCAGTACTTC.